This T cell receptor (beta chain) is drawn from a study of blood T cell repertoires in COVID-19. Germline-derived CDR1 and CDR2 are MGHDK and SYGVNS. This CDR3 region has 11 residues. Trimming shortened V by 2 bases and J by 9 bases, and 5 bases separated the two germline ends. Original methodology: By means of reference gene primer amplification, nucleated cell counts were estimated. The table came from immunoSEQ multiplex PCR; TCRdb's copy has only in-frame clones and leaves some out. V, J and clone size are taken as reported in that table, and D and trimming were inferred from the DNA itself. The table lists about 220,000 clones, 80% to 90% of them singletons, with under 4% in the top ten.

Input material: PBMCs or T cells enriched from blood (not recorded which). The receptor comes from a woman in her forties with acute COVID-19. V is TRBV25-1 and J is TRBJ2-1; weak D call: TRBD2 (5 bases). CDR3 loop: CASSEEGEQFF. The CDR3 DNA follows: TGTGCCAGCAGTGAAGAGGGTGAGCAGTTCTTC.